The next 2 T cell receptor beta chains were all read from a single sample in a study of a mutant IDH1 vaccine in newly diagnosed glioma (dated by TCRdb to about 2021). Explained via the paper, the time point label denotes: week 23, last vaccination. A 20-mer mutant IDH1 peptide at 300 micrograms in Montanide made up each vaccine dose, which was injected subcutaneously together with topical imiquimod. These TCRs are of unknown antigen specificity. The receptor library was made with the immunoSEQ multiplex PCR assay. TCRdb limited this immuneACCESS table to in-frame rearrangements with V and J called. A share of clones is missing; checked studies link under half to unresolved V genes, and the rest is unexplained. The sample records 25,000 to 35,000 clones, 70% to 90% of which are singletons. The ten biggest clones cover approximately 2.4% of the sample. The sequenced sample was PBMCs, obtained from a glioma patient whose treatment included an IDH1 peptide vaccine. These receptors all come from a middle-aged man with glioma.

V gene TRBV19 combines with J gene TRBJ1-4; 11 bases are shared with TRBD1. Trimming removed 4 bases from V and 0 bases from J; junction bases left unmatched: 4. The CDR3 consists of 17 residues. CDR1 and CDR2 (germline): LNHDA, SQIVND (reference sequence). CDR3: CASSTADRGPTNEKLFF. In nucleotides, the CDR3 is TGTGCCAGTAGTACGGCGGACAGGGGGCCAACTAATGAAAAACTGTTTTTT.

The J gene is TRBJ2-2, the V gene TRBV7-6; TRBD1 or TRBD2 may be the D gene (6 bases each). Looked up from germline, CDR1 is SGHVS and CDR2 is FNYEAQ. The germline V and J ends were trimmed by 4 bases and 6 bases, with 12 bases remaining between them. The CDR3 length is 14 residues. The CDR3 DNA reads as TGTGCCAGCAGCTCCCTCGGGGGCCCCGGGGAGCTGTTTTTT. This codes for CASSSLGGPGELFF.